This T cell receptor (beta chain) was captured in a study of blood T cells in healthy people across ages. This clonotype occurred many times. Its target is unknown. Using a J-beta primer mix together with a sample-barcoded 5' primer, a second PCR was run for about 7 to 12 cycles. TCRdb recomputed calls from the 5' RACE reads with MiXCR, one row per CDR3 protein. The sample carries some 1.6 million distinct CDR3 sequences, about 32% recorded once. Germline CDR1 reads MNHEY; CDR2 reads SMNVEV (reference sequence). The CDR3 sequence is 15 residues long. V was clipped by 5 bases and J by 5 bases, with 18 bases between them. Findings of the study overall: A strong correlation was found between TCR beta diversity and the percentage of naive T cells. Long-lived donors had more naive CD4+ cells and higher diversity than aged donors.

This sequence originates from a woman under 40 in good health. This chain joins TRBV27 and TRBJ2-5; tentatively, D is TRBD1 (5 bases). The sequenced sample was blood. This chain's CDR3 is CASSARTIPRETQYF. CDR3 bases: TGTGCCAGCAGTGCCCGGACAATCCCTCGGGAGACCCAGTACTTC.